This T cell receptor beta chain stems from a study of blood T cell repertoires in COVID-19. Study details: Donors in the United States, Italy and Spain gave samples during acute or convalescent COVID-19. From T cells, B-cell-depleted T cells, or PBMCs came the material, which was cDNA or gDNA.

Germline values: CDR1 SEHNR, CDR2 FQNEAQ (reference sequence). Trimming at V came to 7 bases and at J to 2 bases, leaving 6 bases not matched to a gene. This CDR3 has 15 amino acids. Original processing methods: Nucleated cell counts were estimated from reference gene primer amplification. Profiling relied on immunoSEQ multiplex PCR, and the TCRdb table lists in-frame clones only, not all of them. That table is the source of V, J and clone size, and D and trimming were worked out from the DNA. Altogether some 200,000 clones are present, 87% being singletons, with the ten largest covering roughly 2.6%.

The source of this sequence is a man aged 35 to 55 with active or convalescent COVID-19. This sequence joins TRBV7-9 and TRBJ2-3; 10 bases fit TRBD2. Sequencing input: peripheral blood. CDR3 protein: CASKGTSAPTDTQYF. CDR3 coding DNA: TGTGCCAGCAAGGGGACTAGCGCGCCCACAGATACGCAGTATTTT.